This T cell receptor (beta chain) was identified during a study of CD8 T cells in Susac syndrome. Random-hexamer reverse transcription was applied to about 0.5 to 1 ug RNA. TCRdb reprocessed the immunoSEQ multiplex PCR reads via MiXCR and lists one record per CDR3 protein. The sample has about 250,000 distinct CDR3 sequences; just over 90% are singletons. This CDR3 contains 15 residues. Trimming took off 2 bases at V and 8 bases at J, with 17 bases between the two ends. The CD8+ and CD4+ T cells were isolated magnetically using a negative isolation approach, whereas the TEMRA cells were enriched by FACS.

The receptor's source is a human donor with multiple sclerosis. Sequenced input: CD4+ T cells from PBMCs. The gene calls are TRBV12-3 or TRBV12-4 and TRBJ2-3, with D possibly TRBD2 on 6 matching bases. In DNA form, the CDR3 reads TGTGCCAGCAGTTTAAGTGGGGGAGGAGGAGTTACGCAGTATTTT. Translated, it gives CASSLSGGGGVTQYF.